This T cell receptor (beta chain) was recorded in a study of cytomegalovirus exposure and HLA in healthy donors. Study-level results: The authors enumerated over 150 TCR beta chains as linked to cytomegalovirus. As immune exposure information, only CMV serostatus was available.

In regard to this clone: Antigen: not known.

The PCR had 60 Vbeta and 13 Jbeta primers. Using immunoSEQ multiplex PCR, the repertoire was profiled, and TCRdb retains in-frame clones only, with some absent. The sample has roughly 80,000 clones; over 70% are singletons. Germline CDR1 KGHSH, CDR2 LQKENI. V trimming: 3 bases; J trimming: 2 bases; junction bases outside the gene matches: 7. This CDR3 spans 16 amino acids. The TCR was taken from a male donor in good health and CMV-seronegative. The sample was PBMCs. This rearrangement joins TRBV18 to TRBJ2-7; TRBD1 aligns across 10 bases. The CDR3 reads CASSPYSGQGAYEQYF. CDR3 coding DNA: TGTGCCAGCTCACCCTACTCAGGACAGGGGGCCTACGAGCAGTACTTC.